What follows are 14 T cell receptor beta chains derived from one specimen sequenced in a study of blood T cell repertoires in COVID-19. Sequenced by immunoSEQ multiplex PCR; TCRdb stores in-frame clones only, minus some. The repertoire includes more than 100,000 clones, less than 75% of them detected once, and about 0.85% sits in the top ten. The specimen sequenced was peripheral blood. These receptors were taken from a human donor with acute or convalescent COVID-19. The donor label of this sample is uncertain.

As DNA, the CDR3 is TGTGCCAGCAGCTTGTTCCAGGGGATAGGTGAGCAGTTCTTC. The encoded protein is CASSLFQGIGEQFF. The gene calls are TRBV5-8 and TRBJ2-1; possibly TRBD1 for D (6 bases). The CDR3 length is 14 residues. The V end was cut by 1 base, the J end by 9 bases, with 14 bases between. Per the germline V gene, CDR1 is SGHTS and CDR2 is YDEGEE.

This clone was picked up a small number of times. V is TRBV3-1 (or the pseudogene TRBV3-2) and J is TRBJ2-3, with 8 bases lining up with TRBD2. Looked up from germline, CDR1 is LGHDT and CDR2 is YNNKEL (reference sequence). V was clipped by 4 bases and J by 0 bases; unmatched bases: 6. The CDR3 runs 16 residues. The DNA for the CDR3 is TGTGCCAGCAGCCCAGGCGGGGGGCCGAGCACAGATACGCAGTATTTT. This encodes CASSPGGGPSTDTQYF.

The chain recombines TRBV12-3 or TRBV12-4 with TRBJ1-2; TRBD1 agrees at 7 bases. J lost 8 bases, V lost 6 bases, and 6 bases had no gene match. The CDR3 is 12 residues long. CDR3 sequence: CASRRQGRGYTF. The CDR3 DNA is TGTGCCAGCAGGAGACAGGGCAGGGGCTACACCTTC.

This clone was detected only once. The chain combines TRBV11-3 with TRBJ1-1; D might be TRBD1 (5 bases). The V gene lost 5 bases and the J gene lost 5 bases, with 21 bases spanning the gap. The CDR3 runs 16 residues. Germline CDR1 reads SGHNT; CDR2 reads YENEEA. The DNA for the CDR3 is TGTGCCAGCAGCCCGGACATCCCCCGGGGGGGTACTGAAGCTTTCTTT. Encoded protein: CASSPDIPRGGTEAFF.

The chain recombines TRBV30 with TRBJ1-3, with D maybe TRBD1 (6 bases). Looked up from germline, CDR1 is GTSNPN and CDR2 is SVGIG (reference sequence). Trimming took 7 bases from V and 5 from J, leaving 18 bases between them. The CDR3 is 14 amino acids. CDR3 DNA sequence: TGTGCCTCGAACCTGATCAGGGGTCGAAACACCATATATTTT. Protein: CASNLIRGRNTIYF.

The rearrangement links TRBV30 to TRBJ2-5, with unresolved D. V was clipped by 2 bases and J by 2 bases, with 9 bases between them. The CDR3 is 13 amino acids. The germline gives CDR1 GTSNPN, CDR2 SVGIG (reference sequence). The CDR3 sequence: CAWSPGPQETQYF. The DNA of the CDR3 is TGTGCCTGGAGTCCTGGGCCTCAAGAGACCCAGTACTTC. Variable domain in full (rest from reference TRBV30 and TRBJ2-5): SQTIHQWPATLVQPVGSPLSLECTVEGTSNPNLYWYRQAAGRGLQLLFYSVGIGQISSEVPQNLSASRPQDRQFILSSKKLLLSDSGFYLCAWSPGPQETQYFGPGTRLLVL.

The gene calls are TRBV10-1 and TRBJ2-1, with TRBD1 matching over 8 bases. The ends lost 7 bases at V and 4 bases at J; junction bases unmatched: 9. Germline V gene lookup returns CDR1 WNHNN and CDR2 SYGVQD (reference sequence). The CDR3 has 15 amino acids. CDR3 nucleotide sequence: TGCGCCAGCAATCAGCCGGGACAGGAGTACAATGAGCAGTTCTTC. It encodes CASNQPGQEYNEQFF.

The chain has TRBV7-9 and TRBJ2-5, with 9 bases fitting TRBD2. The germline gives CDR1 SEHNR, CDR2 FQNEAQ (reference sequence). The CDR3 is made up of 17 amino acids. V trimming: 6 bases; J trimming: 3 bases; junction bases outside the gene matches: 14. The CDR3 DNA follows: TGTGCCAGCAGTAGGGCGGGAGCGGGGGGCCGAAAAGAGACCCAGTACTTC. This sequence encodes CASSRAGAGGRKETQYF. Combining the CDR3 with reference TRBV7-9 and TRBJ2-5 gives the whole variable domain DTGVSQNPRHKITKRGQNVTFRCDPISEHNRLYWYRQTLGQGPEFLTYFQNEAQLEKSRLLSDRFSAERPKGSFSTLEIQRTEQGDSAMYLCASSRAGAGGRKETQYFGPGTRLLVL.

The chain is built from TRBV13 and TRBJ1-1; maybe TRBD1 (6 bases). V lost 5 bases, J lost 6 bases, and 13 bases lay in between. Germline V gene data show CDR1 as PRHDT and CDR2 as FYEKMQ (reference sequence). The CDR3 sequence is 13 residues long. The CDR3 reads CASSGATGPEAFF. The CDR3 nucleotides read TGTGCCAGCAGCGGGGCTACAGGGCCTGAAGCTTTCTTT.

This clone was seen a few times. The chain joins TRBV28 to TRBJ1-2; D remains ambiguous. The CDR3 has 19 amino acids. The ends were cut back, 4 bases at V and 4 bases at J, with 28 bases in the middle. In germline, CDR1 is MDHEN, CDR2 SYDVKM. In DNA, the CDR3 is TGTGCCAGCAGTTCAGGTGGAGTGGAATTAGAGTTAGCGGGCTATGGCTACACCTTC. This sequence encodes CASSSGGVELELAGYGYTF.

V and J are TRBV4-1 and TRBJ1-5; possible D gene TRBD1, 5 bases. This CDR3 spans 17 amino acids. From germline, CDR1 is MGHRA and CDR2 YSYEKL. V shed 0 bases and J shed 6 bases, with 18 bases lying between them. In nucleotides, the CDR3 is TGCGCCAGCAGCCAAGATCCTGGGGCAGGGTTTGGTCAGCCCCAGCATTTT. The encoded protein is CASSQDPGAGFGQPQHF.

This clone turned up a few times. The chain employs TRBV28 and TRBJ1-2, with a weak D call TRBD1 (6 bases). The length of the CDR3 is 13 residues. Germline V gives CDR1 MDHEN, CDR2 SYDVKM. Trimming removed 6 bases at V and 4 bases at J, with 12 bases between. The CDR3 region is CASRGDRIYGYTF. CDR3 DNA: TGTGCCAGCAGGGGCGACAGGATCTATGGCTACACCTTC.

The genes are TRBV5-1 and TRBJ1-2; TRBD1 agrees at 8 bases. Germline V gene sequence: CDR1 SGHRS, CDR2 YFSETQ. The length of the CDR3 is 14 residues. The ends lost 1 base at V and 7 bases at J; junction bases unmatched: 6. This CDR3 reads CASSLTGGEFGYTF. CDR3 sequence (DNA): TGCGCCAGCAGCTTGACAGGGGGGGAATTTGGCTACACCTTC.

The rearrangement uses TRBV25-1 and TRBJ1-5, with no clear D. The CDR3 loop spans 14 amino acids. V lost 1 base and J 5 bases, leaving 9 bases between the germline ends. CDR1 is MGHDK and CDR2 is SYGVNS in the germline V gene. The CDR3 protein is CASSELKAHQPQHF. The DNA of the CDR3 is TGTGCCAGCAGTGAATTAAAAGCCCATCAGCCCCAGCATTTT.